The clone carrying this T cell receptor (beta chain) was seen only a few times. Its antigen is unidentified. V gave up 4 bases and J gave up 4 bases; unmatched junction bases: 12. Germline V gene data show CDR1 as LGHNA and CDR2 as YSLEER. CDR3 length: 16 residues. This sample stems from a study of CD8 T cells in ankylosing spondylitis. TCRdb used MiXCR to reprocess the 5' RACE reads, holding one entry per CDR3 protein. Here the sample spans around 430,000 distinct CDR3 sequences, 15% to 20% being singletons. Study-wide points: Disease-linked clones displayed a CD8+ phenotype and appeared relatively rarely in peripheral blood. Ankylosing spondylitis blood seemed to carry a telltale TCR beta motif made of fewer than 10 highly homologous variants.

J is TRBJ1-1 and V is TRBV4-3; 7 nucleotides match TRBD1. Material: blood, either unsorted or a sorted T cell fraction (not recorded which). This receptor was obtained from a male donor with ankylosing spondylitis. CDR3 DNA sequence: TGCGCCAGCAGCCGTCAGGGAGGGGGCGTGGGCACTGAAGCTTTCTTT. This translates into CASSRQGGGVGTEAFF.